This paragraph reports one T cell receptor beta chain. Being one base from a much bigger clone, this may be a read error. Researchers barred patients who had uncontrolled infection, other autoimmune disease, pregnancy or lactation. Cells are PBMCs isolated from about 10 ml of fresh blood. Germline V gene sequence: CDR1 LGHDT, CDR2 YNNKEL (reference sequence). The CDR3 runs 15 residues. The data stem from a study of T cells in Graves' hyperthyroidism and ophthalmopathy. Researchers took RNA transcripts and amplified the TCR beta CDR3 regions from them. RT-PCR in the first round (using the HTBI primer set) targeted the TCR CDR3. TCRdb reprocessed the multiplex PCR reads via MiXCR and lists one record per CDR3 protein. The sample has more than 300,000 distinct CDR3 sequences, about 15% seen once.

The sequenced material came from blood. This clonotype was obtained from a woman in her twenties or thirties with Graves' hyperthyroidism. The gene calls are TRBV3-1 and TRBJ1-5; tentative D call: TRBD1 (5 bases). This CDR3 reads CASSQGEGDFQPQLF. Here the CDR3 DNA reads TGTGCCAGCAGCCAAGGGGAAGGGGATTTTCAGCCCCAGCTTTTT.